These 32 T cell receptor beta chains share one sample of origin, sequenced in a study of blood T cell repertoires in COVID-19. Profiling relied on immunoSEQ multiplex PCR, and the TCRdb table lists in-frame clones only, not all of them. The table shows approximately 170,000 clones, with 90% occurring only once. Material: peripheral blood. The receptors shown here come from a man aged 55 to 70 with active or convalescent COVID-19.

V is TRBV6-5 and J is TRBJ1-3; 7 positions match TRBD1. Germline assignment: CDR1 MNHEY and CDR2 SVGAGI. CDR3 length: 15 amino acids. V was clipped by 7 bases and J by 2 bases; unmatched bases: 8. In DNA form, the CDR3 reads TGTGCCAGCAAAATGACACAGGGGCCTGGAAACACCATATATTTT. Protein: CASKMTQGPGNTIYF.

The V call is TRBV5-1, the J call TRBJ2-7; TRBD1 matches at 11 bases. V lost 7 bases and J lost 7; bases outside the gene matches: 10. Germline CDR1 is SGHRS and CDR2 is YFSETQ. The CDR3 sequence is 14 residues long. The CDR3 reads CASARGQGAEEQYF. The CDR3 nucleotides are TGCGCCAGCGCACGTGGACAGGGGGCGGAGGAGCAGTACTTC.

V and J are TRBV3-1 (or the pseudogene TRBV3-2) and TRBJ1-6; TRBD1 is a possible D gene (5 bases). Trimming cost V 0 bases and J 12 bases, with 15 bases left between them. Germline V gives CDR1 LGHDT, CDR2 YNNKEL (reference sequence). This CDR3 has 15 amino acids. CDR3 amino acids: CASSQDLLGGQPLHF. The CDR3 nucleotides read TGTGCCAGCAGCCAAGATCTACTCGGGGGTCAACCCCTCCACTTT.

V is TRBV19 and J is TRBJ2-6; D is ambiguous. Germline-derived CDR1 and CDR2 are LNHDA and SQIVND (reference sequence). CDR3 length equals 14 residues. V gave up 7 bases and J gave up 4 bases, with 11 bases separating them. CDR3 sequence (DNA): TGTGCCAGTACCGGTGCCTACGGGGCCAACGTCCTGACTTTC. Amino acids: CASTGAYGANVLTF. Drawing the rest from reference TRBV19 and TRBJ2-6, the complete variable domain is DGGITQSPKYLFRKEGQNVTLSCEQNLNHDAMYWYRQDPGQGLRLIYYSQIVNDFQKGDIAEGYSVSREKKESFPLTVTSAQKNPTAFYLCASTGAYGANVLTFGAGSRLTVL.

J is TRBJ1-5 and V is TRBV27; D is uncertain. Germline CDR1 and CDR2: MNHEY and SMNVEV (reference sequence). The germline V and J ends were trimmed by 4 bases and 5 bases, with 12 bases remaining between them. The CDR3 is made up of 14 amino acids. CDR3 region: CASSYLDGYQPQHF. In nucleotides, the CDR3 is TGTGCCAGCAGTTACCTAGACGGATATCAGCCCCAGCATTTT.

The CDR3 is CASSLISDLTDTQYF. In nucleotides, the CDR3 is TGTGCCAGCAGCTTGATTAGCGACCTCACAGATACGCAGTATTTT. The V and J genes are TRBV5-4 and TRBJ2-3; maybe TRBD2 (5 bases). The germline CDR1 and CDR2 sequences are SGHNT and YYREEE (reference sequence). The CDR3 totals 15 residues. Deletions cut 1 base from V and 2 bases from J, with 11 bases between.

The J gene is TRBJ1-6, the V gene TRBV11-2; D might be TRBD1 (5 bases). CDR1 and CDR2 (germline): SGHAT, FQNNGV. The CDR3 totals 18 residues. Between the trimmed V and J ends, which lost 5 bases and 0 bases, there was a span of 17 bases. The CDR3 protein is CASSPGGQRSSYNSPLHF. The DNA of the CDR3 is TGTGCCAGCAGCCCCGGGGGTCAAAGGAGCTCCTATAATTCACCCCTCCACTTT.

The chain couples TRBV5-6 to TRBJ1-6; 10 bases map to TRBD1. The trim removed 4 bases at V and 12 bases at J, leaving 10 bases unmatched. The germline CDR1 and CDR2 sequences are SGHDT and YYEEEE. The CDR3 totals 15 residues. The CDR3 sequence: CASSPDRGQGRPLHF. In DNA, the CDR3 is TGTGCCAGCAGCCCAGACAGGGGGCAAGGTAGACCCCTCCACTTT.

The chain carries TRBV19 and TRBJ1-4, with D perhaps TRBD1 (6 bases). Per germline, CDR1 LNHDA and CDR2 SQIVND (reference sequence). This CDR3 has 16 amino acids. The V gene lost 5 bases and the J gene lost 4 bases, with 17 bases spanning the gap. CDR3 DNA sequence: TGTGCCAGTAGTCTACAATCACAGGGCCTTAATGAAAAACTGTTTTTT. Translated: CASSLQSQGLNEKLFF.

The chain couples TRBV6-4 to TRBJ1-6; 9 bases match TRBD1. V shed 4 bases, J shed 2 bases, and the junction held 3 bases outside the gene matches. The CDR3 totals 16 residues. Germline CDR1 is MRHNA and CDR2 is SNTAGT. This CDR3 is CASSAGTGTYNSPLHF. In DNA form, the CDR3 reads TGTGCCAGCAGTGCCGGGACAGGGACCTATAATTCACCCCTCCACTTT.

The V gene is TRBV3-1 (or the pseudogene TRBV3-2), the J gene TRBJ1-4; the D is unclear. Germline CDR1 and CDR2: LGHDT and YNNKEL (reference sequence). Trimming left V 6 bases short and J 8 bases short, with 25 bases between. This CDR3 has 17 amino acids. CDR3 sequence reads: CASSGPGSKPPWEKLFF. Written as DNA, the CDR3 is TGTGCCAGCAGTGGCCCGGGATCAAAGCCACCGTGGGAAAAACTGTTTTTT.

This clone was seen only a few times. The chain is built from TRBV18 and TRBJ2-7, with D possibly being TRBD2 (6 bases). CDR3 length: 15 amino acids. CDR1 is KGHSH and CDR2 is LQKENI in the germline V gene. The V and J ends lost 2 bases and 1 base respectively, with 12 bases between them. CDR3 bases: TGTGCCAGCTCACCAAATTCGGGGGATTCCTACGAGCAGTACTTC. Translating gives CASSPNSGDSYEQYF.

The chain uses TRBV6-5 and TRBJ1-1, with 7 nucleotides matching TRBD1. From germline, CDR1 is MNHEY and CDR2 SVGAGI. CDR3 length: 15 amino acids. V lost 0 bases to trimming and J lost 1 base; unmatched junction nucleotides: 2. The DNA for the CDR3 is TGTGCCAGCAGTTACTCGTGGACAGGGAACACTGAAGCTTTCTTT. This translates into CASSYSWTGNTEAFF.

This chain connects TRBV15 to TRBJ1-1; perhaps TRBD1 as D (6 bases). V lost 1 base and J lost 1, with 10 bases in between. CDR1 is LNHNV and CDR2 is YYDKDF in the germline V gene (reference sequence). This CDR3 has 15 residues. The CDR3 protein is CATSRVDRSNTEAFF. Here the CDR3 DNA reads TGTGCCACCAGCAGAGTGGACAGATCGAACACTGAAGCTTTCTTT.

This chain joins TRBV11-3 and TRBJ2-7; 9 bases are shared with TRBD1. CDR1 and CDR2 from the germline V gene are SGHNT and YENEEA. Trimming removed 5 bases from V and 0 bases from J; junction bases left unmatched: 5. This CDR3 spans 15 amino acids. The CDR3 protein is CASSRQGGSSYEQYF. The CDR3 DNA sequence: TGTGCCAGCAGCCGACAGGGGGGGAGCTCCTACGAGCAGTACTTC.

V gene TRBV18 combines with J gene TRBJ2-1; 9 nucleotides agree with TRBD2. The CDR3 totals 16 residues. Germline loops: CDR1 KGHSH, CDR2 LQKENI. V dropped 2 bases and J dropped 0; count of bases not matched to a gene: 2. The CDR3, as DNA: TGTGCCAGCTCACCATTTAGCGGGAGCTCCTACAATGAGCAGTTCTTC. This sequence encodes CASSPFSGSSYNEQFF.

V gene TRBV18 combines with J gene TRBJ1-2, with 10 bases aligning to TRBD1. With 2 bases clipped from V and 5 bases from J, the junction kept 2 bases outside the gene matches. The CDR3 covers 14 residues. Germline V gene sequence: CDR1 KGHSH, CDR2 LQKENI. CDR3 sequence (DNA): TGTGCCAGCTCACCAGGACAGGGGGTATATGGCTACACCTTC. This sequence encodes CASSPGQGVYGYTF.

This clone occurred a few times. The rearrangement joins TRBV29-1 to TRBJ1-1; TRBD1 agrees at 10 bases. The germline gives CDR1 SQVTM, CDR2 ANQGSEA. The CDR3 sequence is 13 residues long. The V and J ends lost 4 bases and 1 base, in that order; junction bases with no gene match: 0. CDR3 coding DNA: TGCAGCGTTGGACAGGGGGCGAACACTGAAGCTTTCTTT. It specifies CSVGQGANTEAFF.

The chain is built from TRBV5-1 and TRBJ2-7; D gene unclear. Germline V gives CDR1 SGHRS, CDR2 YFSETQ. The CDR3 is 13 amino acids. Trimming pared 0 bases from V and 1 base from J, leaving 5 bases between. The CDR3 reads CASSLDGSYEQYF. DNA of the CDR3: TGCGCCAGCAGCTTGGACGGTTCCTACGAGCAGTACTTC.

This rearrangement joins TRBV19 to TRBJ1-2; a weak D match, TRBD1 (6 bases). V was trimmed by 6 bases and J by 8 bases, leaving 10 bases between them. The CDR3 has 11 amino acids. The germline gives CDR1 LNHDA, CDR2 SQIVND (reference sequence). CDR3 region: CASRRTEGYTF. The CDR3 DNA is TGTGCCAGTAGGAGGACAGAAGGCTACACCTTC.

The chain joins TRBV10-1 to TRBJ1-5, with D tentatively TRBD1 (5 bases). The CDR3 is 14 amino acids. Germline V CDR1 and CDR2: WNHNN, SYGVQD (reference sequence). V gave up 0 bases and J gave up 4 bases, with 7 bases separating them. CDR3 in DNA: TGCGCCAGCAGTGAGTCGCAGGGAAATCAGCCCCAGCATTTT. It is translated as CASSESQGNQPQHF.

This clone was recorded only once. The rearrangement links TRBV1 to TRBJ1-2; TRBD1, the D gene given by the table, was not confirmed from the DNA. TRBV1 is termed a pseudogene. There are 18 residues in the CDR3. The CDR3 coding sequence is TGCACCAGCAGCCAAGCAGGGGCAGGGGGCCCCGGGAGTTATGGCTACACCTTC. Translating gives CTSSQAGAGGPGSYGYTF.

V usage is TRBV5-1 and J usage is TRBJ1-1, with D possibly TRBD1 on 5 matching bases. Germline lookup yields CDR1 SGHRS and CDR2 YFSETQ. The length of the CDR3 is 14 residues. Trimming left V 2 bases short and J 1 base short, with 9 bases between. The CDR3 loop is CASSLGVPNTEAFF. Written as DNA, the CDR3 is TGCGCCAGCAGCTTAGGGGTCCCGAACACTGAAGCTTTCTTT. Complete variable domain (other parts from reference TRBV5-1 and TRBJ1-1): KAGVTQTPRYLIKTRGQQVTLSCSPISGHRSVSWYQQTPGQGLQFLFEYFSETQRNKGNFPGRFSGRQFSNSRSEMNVSTLELGDSALYLCASSLGVPNTEAFFGQGTRLTVV.

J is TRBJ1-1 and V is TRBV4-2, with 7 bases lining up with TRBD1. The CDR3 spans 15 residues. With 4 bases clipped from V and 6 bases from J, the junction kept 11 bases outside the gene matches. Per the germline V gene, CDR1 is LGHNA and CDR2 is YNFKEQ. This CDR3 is CASSPEGGARSEAFF. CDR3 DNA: TGTGCCAGCAGCCCGGAAGGGGGCGCAAGGTCTGAAGCTTTCTTT.

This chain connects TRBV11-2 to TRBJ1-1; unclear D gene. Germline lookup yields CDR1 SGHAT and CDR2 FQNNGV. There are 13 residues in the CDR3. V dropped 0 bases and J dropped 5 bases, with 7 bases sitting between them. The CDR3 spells CASSLDTGTEAFF. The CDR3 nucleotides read TGTGCCAGCAGCTTAGATACCGGGACTGAAGCTTTCTTT.

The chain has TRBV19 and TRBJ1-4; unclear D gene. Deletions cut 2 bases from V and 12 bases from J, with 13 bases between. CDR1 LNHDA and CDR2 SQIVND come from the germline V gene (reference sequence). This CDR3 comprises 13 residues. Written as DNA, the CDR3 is TGTGCCAGTAGTATACTTGGGCCACCGGAACTGTTTTTT. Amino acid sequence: CASSILGPPELFF.

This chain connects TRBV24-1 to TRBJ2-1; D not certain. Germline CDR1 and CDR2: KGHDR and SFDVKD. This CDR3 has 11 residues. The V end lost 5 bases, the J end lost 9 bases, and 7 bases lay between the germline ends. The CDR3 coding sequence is TGTGCCACCAGTGCTACTGGTGAGCAGTTCTTC. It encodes CATSATGEQFF.

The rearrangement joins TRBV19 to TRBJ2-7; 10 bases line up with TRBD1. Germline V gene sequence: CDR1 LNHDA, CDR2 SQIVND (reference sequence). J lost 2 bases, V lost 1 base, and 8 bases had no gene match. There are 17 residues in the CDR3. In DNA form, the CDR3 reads TGTGCCAGTAGTATAGGGTCGGGACAGGGGTTAACCTACGAGCAGTACTTC. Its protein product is CASSIGSGQGLTYEQYF.

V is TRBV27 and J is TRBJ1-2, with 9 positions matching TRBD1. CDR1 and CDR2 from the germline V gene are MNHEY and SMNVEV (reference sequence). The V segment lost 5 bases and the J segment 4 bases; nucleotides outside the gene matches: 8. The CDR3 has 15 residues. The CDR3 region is CASSQRDRAFYGYTF. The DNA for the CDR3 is TGTGCCAGCAGTCAAAGGGACAGGGCTTTCTATGGCTACACCTTC.

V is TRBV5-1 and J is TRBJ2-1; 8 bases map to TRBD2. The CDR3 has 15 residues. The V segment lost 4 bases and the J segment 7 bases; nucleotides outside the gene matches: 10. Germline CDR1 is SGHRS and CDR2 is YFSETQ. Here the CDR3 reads CASSPGPGLVNEQFF. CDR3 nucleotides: TGCGCCAGCAGCCCGGGACCGGGACTAGTAAATGAGCAGTTCTTC.

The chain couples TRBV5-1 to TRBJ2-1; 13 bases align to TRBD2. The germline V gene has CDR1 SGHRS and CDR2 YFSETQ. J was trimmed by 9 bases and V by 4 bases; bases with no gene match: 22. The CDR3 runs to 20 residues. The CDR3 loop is CASSPGTGTKGLAGYAEQFF. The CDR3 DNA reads TGCGCCAGCAGCCCAGGGACCGGGACAAAGGGACTAGCGGGATACGCTGAGCAGTTCTTC.

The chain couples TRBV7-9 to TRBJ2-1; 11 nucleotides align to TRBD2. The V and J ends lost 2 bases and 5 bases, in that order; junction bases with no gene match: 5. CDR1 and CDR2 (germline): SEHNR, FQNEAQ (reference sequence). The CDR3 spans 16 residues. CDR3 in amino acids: CASSLILAGAHNEQFF. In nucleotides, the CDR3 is TGTGCCAGCAGCTTAATACTAGCGGGAGCCCACAATGAGCAGTTCTTC.